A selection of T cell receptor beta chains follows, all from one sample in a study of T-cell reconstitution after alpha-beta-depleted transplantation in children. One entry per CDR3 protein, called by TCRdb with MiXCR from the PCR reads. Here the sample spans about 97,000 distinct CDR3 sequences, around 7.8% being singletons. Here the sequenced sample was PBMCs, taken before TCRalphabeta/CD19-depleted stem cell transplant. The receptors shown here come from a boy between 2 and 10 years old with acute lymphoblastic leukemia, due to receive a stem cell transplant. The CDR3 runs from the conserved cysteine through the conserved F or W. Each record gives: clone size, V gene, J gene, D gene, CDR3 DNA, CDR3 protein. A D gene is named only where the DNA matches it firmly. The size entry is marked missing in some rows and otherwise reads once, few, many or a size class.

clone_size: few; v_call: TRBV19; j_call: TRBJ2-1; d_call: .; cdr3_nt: TGTGCCAGTAGTATGGGGGGCGACAATGAGCAGTTCTTC; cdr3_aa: CASSMGGDNEQFF
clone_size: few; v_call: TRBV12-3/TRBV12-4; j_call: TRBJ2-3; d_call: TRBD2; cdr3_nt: TGTGCCACAAGCGGGGGGGCCTCAGATACGCAGTATTTT; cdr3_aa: CATSGGASDTQYF
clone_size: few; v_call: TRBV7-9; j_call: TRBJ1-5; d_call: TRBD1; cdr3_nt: TGTGCCAGCAGCATTCGGACAGGAACACAGCATTTT; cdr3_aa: CASSIRTGTQHF
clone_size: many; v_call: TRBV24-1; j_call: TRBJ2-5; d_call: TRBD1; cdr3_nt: TGTGCCACCAGTGATAGTGCCCGGGACAGGGTGCCTCCGGACCAAGAGACCCAGTACTTC; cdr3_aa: CATSDSARDRVPPDQETQYF
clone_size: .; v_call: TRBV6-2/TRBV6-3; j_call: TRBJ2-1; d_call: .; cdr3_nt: TGTGCCAGCTTTGGCGGGTTCAATGAGCAGTTCTTC; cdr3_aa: CASFGGFNEQFF
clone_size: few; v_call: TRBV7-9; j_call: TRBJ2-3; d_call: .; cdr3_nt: TGTGCCAGCAGCCCCCCGATGGGTAGCGGTAGAGCAGATACGCAGTATTTT; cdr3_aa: CASSPPMGSGRADTQYF
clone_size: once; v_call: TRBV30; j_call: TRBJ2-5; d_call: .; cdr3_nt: TGCGGCCTGGGTGGTTCGGACCGCCCCAATGAGACCCAGTACTTC; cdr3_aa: CGLGGSDRPNETQYF
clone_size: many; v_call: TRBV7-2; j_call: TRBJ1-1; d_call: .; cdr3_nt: TGTGCCAGCAGCTTCACGCGCCAAGGTGGTGAAGCTTTCTTT; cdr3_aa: CASSFTRQGGEAFF
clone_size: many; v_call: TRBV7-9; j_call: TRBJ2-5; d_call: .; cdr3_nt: TGTGCCAGCAGCTTAGAGGCTAGTCGAGAGACCCAGTACTTC; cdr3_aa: CASSLEASRETQYF
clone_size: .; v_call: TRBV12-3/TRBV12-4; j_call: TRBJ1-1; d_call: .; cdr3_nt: TGTGCCAGCAGATTGACAGGGAACACTGAAGCTTTCTTT; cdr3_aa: CASRLTGNTEAFF
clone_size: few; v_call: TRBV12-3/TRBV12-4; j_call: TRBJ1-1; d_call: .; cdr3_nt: TGTGTCAGCAGCCCCCCCAGTGGCTTCATGAACACTGAAGCTTTCTTT; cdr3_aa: CVSSPPSGFMNTEAFF
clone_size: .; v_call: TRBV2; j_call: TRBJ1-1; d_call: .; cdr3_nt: TGTGCCAGCAGTGGGCCCTTCAGGGGCACTGAAGCTTTCTTT; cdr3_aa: CASSGPFRGTEAFF
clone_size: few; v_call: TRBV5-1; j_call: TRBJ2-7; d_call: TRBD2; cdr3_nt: TGCGCCAGCACCGGAGTGGGGACTAGCGGGGGGCCGACCTACGAGCAGTACTTC; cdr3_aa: CASTGVGTSGGPTYEQYF
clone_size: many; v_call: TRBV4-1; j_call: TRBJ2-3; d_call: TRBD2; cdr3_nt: TGCGCCAGCAGCTACGGGGACTACACAGATACGCAGTATTTT; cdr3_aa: CASSYGDYTDTQYF
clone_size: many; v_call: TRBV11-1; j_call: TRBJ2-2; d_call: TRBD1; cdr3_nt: TGTGCCAGCAGCGATACATCTTCAGGGGGAAGAAGGAACACCGGGGAGCTGTTTTTT; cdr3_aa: CASSDTSSGGRRNTGELFF
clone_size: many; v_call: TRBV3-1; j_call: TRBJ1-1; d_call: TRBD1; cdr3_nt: TGTGCCAGCAGCCTTTCGGACAGGGGCTTGGCTGAAGCTTTCTTT; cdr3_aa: CASSLSDRGLAEAFF
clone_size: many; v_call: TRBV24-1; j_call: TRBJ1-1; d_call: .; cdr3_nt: TGTGCCACCAGTGATTTGCAAGGGTCAGGGCGGAACACTGAAGCTTTCTTT; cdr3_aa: CATSDLQGSGRNTEAFF
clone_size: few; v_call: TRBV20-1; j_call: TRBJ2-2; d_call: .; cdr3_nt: TGCAGTGCTAGTCGGCGAGAAAACACCGGGGAGCTGTTTTTT; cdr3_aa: CSASRRENTGELFF
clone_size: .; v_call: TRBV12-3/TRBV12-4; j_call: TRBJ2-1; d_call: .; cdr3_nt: TGTGCCAGCAGTTTAGAATCGGGGGTAGAGCAGTTCTTC; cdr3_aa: CASSLESGVEQFF
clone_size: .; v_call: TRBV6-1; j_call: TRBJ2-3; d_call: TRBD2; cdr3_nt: TGTGCCAGCAGGACCATAGCGGGGGGTGCAGATACGCAGTATTTT; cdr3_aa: CASRTIAGGADTQYF
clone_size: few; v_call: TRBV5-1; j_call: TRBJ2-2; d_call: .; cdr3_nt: TGCGCCAGCAGCCCGAGCGTAGCGGCTAACACCGGGGAGCTGTTTTTT; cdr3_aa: CASSPSVAANTGELFF
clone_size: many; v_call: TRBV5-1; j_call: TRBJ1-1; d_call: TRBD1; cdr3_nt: TGCGCCAGCAGCCCAAGACAGGGGGCAGCGAGTGAAGCTTTCTTT; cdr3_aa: CASSPRQGAASEAFF
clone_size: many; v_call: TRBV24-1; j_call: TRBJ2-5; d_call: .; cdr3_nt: TGTGCCACCAGTGATTTGCAACTAGGGGGTGAGACCCAGTACTTC; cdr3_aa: CATSDLQLGGETQYF
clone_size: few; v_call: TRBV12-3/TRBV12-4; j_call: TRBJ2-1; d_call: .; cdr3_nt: TGTGCCAGCAGTTTCGGGGCCAGCAACAATGAGCAGTTCTTC; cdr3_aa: CASSFGASNNEQFF
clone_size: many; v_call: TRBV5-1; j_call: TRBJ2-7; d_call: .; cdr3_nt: TGCGCCAGCAGCTGGCGGGACAACTCCTACGAGCAGTACTTC; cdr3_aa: CASSWRDNSYEQYF
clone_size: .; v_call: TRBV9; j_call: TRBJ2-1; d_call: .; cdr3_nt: TGTGCCAGCAGCGTAGTCGGCGGGGGCCACTACAATGAGCAGTTCTTC; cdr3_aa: CASSVVGGGHYNEQFF
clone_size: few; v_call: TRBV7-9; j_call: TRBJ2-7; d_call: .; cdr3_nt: TGTGCCAGCAGCTCAGGGCATGGGGGCCCACCCCTTCGCGAGCAGTACTTC; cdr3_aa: CASSSGHGGPPLREQYF
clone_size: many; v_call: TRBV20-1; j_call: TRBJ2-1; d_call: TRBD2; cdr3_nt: TGCAGTGCCCGCGCTAGCGGGGGTTCCTACAATGAGCAGTTCTTC; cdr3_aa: CSARASGGSYNEQFF
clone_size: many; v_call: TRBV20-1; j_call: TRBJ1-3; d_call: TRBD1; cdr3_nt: TGCAGTGCTGACCTAGGGCAGGGGGCTGTCGGTGGAAACACCATATATTTT; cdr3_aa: CSADLGQGAVGGNTIYF
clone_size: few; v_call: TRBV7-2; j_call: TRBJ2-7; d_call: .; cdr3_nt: TGTGCCAGCAGCTTAGCGGGGGGGCGGTACGAGCAGTACTTC; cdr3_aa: CASSLAGGRYEQYF
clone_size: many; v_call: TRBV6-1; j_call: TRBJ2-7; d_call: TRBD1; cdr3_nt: TGTGCCAGCAGTACCAGGGACCGGGACAGCCCCTACGAGCAGTACTTC; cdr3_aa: CASSTRDRDSPYEQYF
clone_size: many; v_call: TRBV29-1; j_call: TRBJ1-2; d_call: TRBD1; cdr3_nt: TGCAGCGTGGGGGACAGGGAAAACTATGGCTACACCTTC; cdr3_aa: CSVGDRENYGYTF
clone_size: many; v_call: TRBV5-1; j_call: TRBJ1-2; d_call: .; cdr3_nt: TGCGCCAGCAGGTCGACAGTTAACTATGGCTACACCTTC; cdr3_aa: CASRSTVNYGYTF
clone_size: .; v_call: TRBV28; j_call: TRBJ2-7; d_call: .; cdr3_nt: TGTGCCAGCAGTCCCGGCGACCGCTACGAGCAGTACTTC; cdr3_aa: CASSPGDRYEQYF
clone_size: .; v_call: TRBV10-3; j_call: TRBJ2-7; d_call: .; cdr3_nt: TGTGCCATCAGTTCGATAGGCCAAGAGGGAACCTACGAGCAGTACTTC; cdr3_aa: CAISSIGQEGTYEQYF
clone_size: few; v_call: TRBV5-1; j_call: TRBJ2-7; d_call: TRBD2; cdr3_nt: TGCGCCAGCAGCCCCGGGGGGGCCTACGAGCAGTACTTC; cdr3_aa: CASSPGGAYEQYF
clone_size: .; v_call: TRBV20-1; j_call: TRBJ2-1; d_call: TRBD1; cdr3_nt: TGCAGTGCCATACTTTGGGACAGGGCGAATGAGCAGTTCTTC; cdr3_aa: CSAILWDRANEQFF
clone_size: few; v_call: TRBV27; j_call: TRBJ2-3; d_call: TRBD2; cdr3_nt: TGTGCCAGCCTATCAAGCGGGGGGAAGCCGGGAACGCAGTATTTT; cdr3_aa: CASLSSGGKPGTQYF